The 18 T cell receptor beta chains below were found in one sample sequenced in a study of blood T cell repertoires in COVID-19. Clones were sequenced by immunoSEQ multiplex PCR, and TCRdb holds only the in-frame ones, with some missing. The sample records 210,000 or so clones, roughly 87% being singletons. Sequencing was carried out using peripheral blood. Receptors originate from a man aged 35 to 55 with active or convalescent COVID-19.

The chain is built from TRBV24-1 and TRBJ2-1, with 14 bases that match TRBD2. This CDR3 is 15 amino acids long. CDR1 and CDR2 from the germline V gene are KGHDR and SFDVKD. V was pared by 5 bases and J by 7 bases, with 3 bases of the junction left unmatched. The CDR3 coding sequence is TGTGCCACCAGTGGAGGGACTAGCGGGAGAAATGAGCAGTTCTTC. Encoded protein: CATSGGTSGRNEQFF.

This sequence joins TRBV30 and TRBJ2-7; possibly TRBD2 for D (6 bases). Germline V lookup: CDR1 GTSNPN, CDR2 SVGIG (reference sequence). The V and J ends lost 0 bases and 2 bases respectively, with 14 bases between them. The CDR3 is 15 residues long. The CDR3 DNA sequence: TGTGCCTGGAGTGTCGCGGGACGGTTGACCTACGAGCAGTACTTC. Amino acid sequence: CAWSVAGRLTYEQYF.

The chain recombines TRBV2 with TRBJ1-1; 8 bases fit TRBD1. Germline CDR1 reads SNHLY; CDR2 reads FYNNEI. Unmatched junction bases numbered 5, after V lost 6 bases and J lost 11 bases. The CDR3 totals 11 residues. The CDR3 sequence is CASRDRGRAFF. CDR3 in DNA: TGTGCCAGCAGAGACAGGGGTCGGGCTTTCTTT.

This chain links TRBV6-2 or TRBV6-3 with TRBJ1-5, with 11 bases matching TRBD1. V trimming: 4 bases; J trimming: 7 bases; junction bases outside the gene matches: 3. This CDR3 has 14 residues. CDR1 and CDR2 (germline): MNHEY, SVGEGT. The chain's CDR3 is CASSWGQGVQPQHF. The CDR3 region has the DNA TGTGCCAGCAGTTGGGGACAGGGGGTACAGCCCCAGCATTTT.

The chain combines TRBV2 with TRBJ2-2; weak D call: TRBD1 (5 bases). V was pared by 6 bases and J by 0 bases, with 14 bases between. This CDR3 has 16 amino acids. The germline V gene encodes CDR1 SNHLY and CDR2 FYNNEI. For the CDR3, the DNA is TGTGCCAGCAGGGGCAGGGAATATTCGAACACCGGGGAGCTGTTTTTT. The encoded protein is CASRGREYSNTGELFF. The full variable domain, in which reference TRBV2 and TRBJ2-2 provide the parts outside the CDR3, is EPEVTQTPSHQVTQMGQEVILRCVPISNHLYFYWYRQILGQKVEFLVSFYNNEISEKSEIFDDQFSVERPDGSNFTLKIRSTKLEDSAMYFCASRGREYSNTGELFFGEGSRLTVL.

The chain joins TRBV27 to TRBJ2-3; D might be TRBD2 (6 bases). V lost 5 bases, J lost 2 bases, and 20 bases lay in between. The CDR3 is 17 amino acids. CDR1 MNHEY and CDR2 SMNVEV come from the germline V gene (reference sequence). CDR3 coding DNA: TGTGCCAGCAGTCCTTCCTGGGGGGAGCCGGACACAGATACGCAGTATTTT. Protein product: CASSPSWGEPDTDTQYF.

This clone was recorded a few times. This sequence joins TRBV9 and TRBJ1-2, with D tentatively TRBD1 (5 bases). CDR1 is SGDLS and CDR2 is YYNGEE in the germline V gene. This CDR3 has 15 residues. The germline V and J ends were trimmed by 0 bases and 4 bases, with 13 bases remaining between them. The CDR3 DNA reads TGTGCCAGCAGCGTAGGGGCAGGGCTGTCCTATGGCTACACCTTC. Amino acid sequence: CASSVGAGLSYGYTF. The whole variable domain, filled in from reference TRBV9 and TRBJ1-2, reads DSGVTQTPKHLITATGQRVTLRCSPRSGDLSVYWYQQSLDQGLQFLIQYYNGEERAKGNILERFSAQQFPDLHSELNLSSLELGDSALYFCASSVGAGLSYGYTFGSGTRLTVV.

The chain carries TRBV27 and TRBJ1-4; D gene unclear. This CDR3 spans 14 amino acids. The germline gives CDR1 MNHEY, CDR2 SMNVEV (reference sequence). V lost 3 bases and J 3 bases, leaving 8 bases between the germline ends. CDR3 region: CASSFDTSNEKLFF. The CDR3 nucleotides read TGTGCCAGCAGTTTCGACACGTCTAATGAAAAACTGTTTTTT.

The sample holds one count of this clone. This chain connects TRBV10-2 to TRBJ2-5; 11 bases are a match to TRBD1. This CDR3 is built from 16 residues. V shed 3 bases, J shed 6 bases, and the junction held 9 bases outside the gene matches. Germline CDR1 reads WSHSY; CDR2 reads SAAADI. CDR3 bases: TGCGCCAGCAGTGATCCTGGGACAGGGGGTAGAAAGACCCAGTACTTC. Translating gives CASSDPGTGGRKTQYF.

The chain couples TRBV30 to TRBJ1-3; TRBD1 agrees at 7 bases. Per germline, CDR1 GTSNPN and CDR2 SVGIG (reference sequence). Trimming cost V 6 bases and J 0 bases; bases outside gene matches: 8. The CDR3 is 15 residues long. CDR3 sequence: CACKQGIVSGNTIYF. The DNA for the CDR3 is TGTGCCTGCAAACAGGGGATTGTCTCTGGAAACACCATATATTTT. Full variable domain (outside the CDR3, taken from reference TRBV30 and TRBJ1-3): SQTIHQWPATLVQPVGSPLSLECTVEGTSNPNLYWYRQAAGRGLQLLFYSVGIGQISSEVPQNLSASRPQDRQFILSSKKLLLSDSGFYLCACKQGIVSGNTIYFGEGSWLTVV.

This clone was detected a few times. The V and J genes are TRBV27 and TRBJ2-1; perhaps TRBD2 as D (6 bases). V dropped 8 bases and J dropped 3 bases, with 17 bases sitting between them. Germline CDR1 MNHEY, CDR2 SMNVEV (reference sequence). This CDR3 region has 15 residues. CDR3 in amino acids: CASLSNFGSYNEQFF. DNA of the CDR3: TGTGCCAGCCTTTCGAATTTCGGGAGCTACAATGAGCAGTTCTTC.

This clone appeared once. This chain connects TRBV27 to TRBJ1-2, with a possible D match to TRBD1 (5 bases). The CDR3 length is 13 residues. Trimming left V 8 bases short and J 8 bases short, with 18 bases between. Germline CDR1 and CDR2: MNHEY and SMNVEV (reference sequence). The CDR3 loop reads CASRSQGGNGYTF. Here the CDR3 DNA reads TGTGCCAGCCGCAGCCAGGGAGGGAACGGCTACACCTTC.

The chain couples TRBV28 to TRBJ1-5, with TRBD1 as a possible D gene (6 bases). V lost 3 bases and J lost 0, with 9 bases in between. CDR1 and CDR2 from the germline V gene are MDHEN and SYDVKM. The CDR3 contains 15 residues. The CDR3 loop is CASSLPGDSNQPQHF. For the CDR3, the DNA is TGTGCCAGCAGTTTGCCAGGGGATAGCAATCAGCCCCAGCATTTT.

V gene TRBV7-2 combines with J gene TRBJ2-3, with D perhaps TRBD1 (5 bases). The CDR3 covers 16 residues. Germline CDR1 SGHTA, CDR2 FQGNSA. The ends were cut back, 1 base at V and 3 bases at J, with 14 bases in the middle. The CDR3 sequence: CASSLGKGFDTDTQYF. In DNA form, the CDR3 reads TGTGCCAGCAGCTTAGGAAAGGGGTTCGATACAGATACGCAGTATTTT.

In this sample, this clone turned up once. The chain uses TRBV6-5 and TRBJ1-6, with a tentative D call TRBD1 (6 bases). The CDR3 length is 13 residues. CDR1 and CDR2 from the germline V gene are MNHEY and SVGAGI. V dropped 7 bases and J dropped 7 bases, with 11 bases sitting between them. Here the CDR3 reads CASMRDINSPLHF. The CDR3 DNA sequence: TGTGCCAGCATGAGGGACATAAATTCACCCCTCCACTTT.

This clone was seen a handful of times. The chain recombines TRBV6-6 with TRBJ1-1; 7 bases agree with TRBD1. V gave up 5 bases and J gave up 0 bases; unmatched junction bases: 12. The V gene's germline CDR1 is MNHNY and CDR2 SVGAGI (reference sequence). The CDR3 loop spans 17 amino acids. CDR3 in DNA: TGTGCCAGCAGTCCTCGGACAGGTTTCCTCATGAACACTGAAGCTTTCTTT. Amino acids: CASSPRTGFLMNTEAFF.

The chain couples TRBV2 to TRBJ2-7; no definite D call. Germline V gives CDR1 SNHLY, CDR2 FYNNEI. The CDR3 length is 13 residues. V was pared by 0 bases and J by 3 bases, with 6 bases between. The CDR3 protein is CASSEANSYEQYF. For the CDR3, the DNA is TGTGCCAGCAGTGAAGCGAACAGCTACGAGCAGTACTTC. The full variable domain, rest sourced from reference TRBV2 and TRBJ2-7, is EPEVTQTPSHQVTQMGQEVILRCVPISNHLYFYWYRQILGQKVEFLVSFYNNEISEKSEIFDDQFSVERPDGSNFTLKIRSTKLEDSAMYFCASSEANSYEQYFGPGTRLTVT.

V gene TRBV24-1 combines with J gene TRBJ1-4; 10 positions match TRBD1. Trimming removed 4 bases from V and 7 bases from J; junction bases left unmatched: 8. Germline CDR1 and CDR2: KGHDR and SFDVKD. The length of the CDR3 is 16 residues. CDR3 nucleotides: TGTGCCACCAGTGAAGGGACAGGGGAAAGAAGTGAAAAACTGTTTTTT. Protein: CATSEGTGERSEKLFF.